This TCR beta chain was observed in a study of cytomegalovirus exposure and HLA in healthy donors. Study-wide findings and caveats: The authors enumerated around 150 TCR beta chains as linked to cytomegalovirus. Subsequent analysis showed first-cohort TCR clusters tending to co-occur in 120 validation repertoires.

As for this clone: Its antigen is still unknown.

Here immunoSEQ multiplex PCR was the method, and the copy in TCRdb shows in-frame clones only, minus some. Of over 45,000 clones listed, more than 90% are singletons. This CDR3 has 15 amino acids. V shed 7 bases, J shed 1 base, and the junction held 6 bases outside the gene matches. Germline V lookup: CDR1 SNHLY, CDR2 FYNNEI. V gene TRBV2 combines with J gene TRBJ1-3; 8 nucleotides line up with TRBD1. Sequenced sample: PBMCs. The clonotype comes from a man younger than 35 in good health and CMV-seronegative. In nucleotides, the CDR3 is TGTGCCAGCAAGGACAGGGCGTTTTCTGGAAACACCATATATTTT. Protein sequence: CASKDRAFSGNTIYF.